This T cell receptor (beta chain) was retrieved from a study of blood T cell repertoires in COVID-19. Study-wide context: Acute and convalescent COVID-19 specimens originated in the United States, Italy and Spain.

The participants were between roughly 18 and 89 years old and came from 24 US areas. Clinical history as reported by participants underpinned cohort assignment. In the original analysis: Researchers report that nucleated cell counts were estimated from reference gene primer amplification. Data came from immunoSEQ multiplex PCR; TCRdb stores just in-frame clones and leaves some out. V, J and clone size are taken as reported in that table, and D and trimming were inferred from the DNA itself. The sample records approximately 260,000 clones, about 87% being singletons. The TCR comes from a woman aged 40 to 49 with acute COVID-19. Source material: PBMCs or T cells enriched from blood (not recorded which).

CDR3 bases: TGTGCCAGCAGCATAATCGGGACAGGGGGTTTCGGGTACGAGCAGTACTTC. Its protein product is CASSIIGTGGFGYEQYF. The J gene is TRBJ2-7, the V gene TRBV7-9, with TRBD1 matching over 11 bases. CDR3 length: 17 residues. J was trimmed by 4 bases and V by 5 bases; bases with no gene match: 13. In germline, CDR1 is SEHNR, CDR2 FQNEAQ (reference sequence).